This TCR beta chain was sequenced in a study of blood T cell repertoires in COVID-19. Study-wide background: COVID-19 samples collected from the United States, Italy and Spain covered acute and convalescent phases.

CDR1 KGHDR and CDR2 SFDVKD come from the germline V gene. With 4 bases removed from V and 2 bases from J, the gap between germline ends came to 11 bases. The CDR3 consists of 15 residues. This clone appeared a single time. Original analysis: Estimation of nucleated cell counts relied on the amplification of reference gene primers. Assay: immunoSEQ multiplex PCR; the TCRdb copy retains only in-frame clones and omits some. V and J calls and clone size follow that table, whereas D and trimming were derived from the DNA. Of roughly 320,000 clones in the sample, around 90% are singletons; the top ten hold 1% to 1.5%.

This clonotype originated in a man between 65 and 85 years old with acute or convalescent COVID-19. J is TRBJ2-1 and V is TRBV24-1, with D unresolved. The specimen sequenced was peripheral blood. DNA of the CDR3: TGTGCCACCAGTGACACAGACAAGCCCTACAATGAGCAGTTCTTC. Translated: CATSDTDKPYNEQFF.